The clone carrying this T cell receptor (beta chain) was observed once. Its antigen is unidentified. The same CDR3 can be traced to other DNA sequences in this sample. The CDR3 runs to 14 residues. Germline-derived CDR1 and CDR2 are MNHNY and SVGAGI (reference sequence). V was trimmed by 4 bases and J by 1 base, leaving 10 bases between them. Sequenced by immunoSEQ multiplex PCR; TCRdb stores in-frame clones only, minus some. The profile shows roughly 2,300,000 clones, just under 95% of them singletons. The data stem from a study of shared clonotypes between healthy human individuals. Donors included only healthy HIV-negative adults lacking recent acute infections or vaccinations. Findings of the study overall: Around 5% was the fraction of naive CD4 clonotypes found shared across a few donors.

The V gene is TRBV6-6, the J gene TRBJ1-1, with D perhaps TRBD1 (5 bases). The TCR was taken from a man younger than 30 in good health. Some clones in this sample may be carry-over from other donors' samples. Sequencing input: naive CD4+ T cells from PBMCs. Subset specified: CD45RA+ positively selected. The CDR3 sequence: CASSFGTGNTEAFF. Here the CDR3 DNA reads TGTGCCAGCAGTTTCGGGACGGGGAACACTGAAGCTTTCTTT.